What follows are 21 T cell receptor beta chains derived from one specimen sequenced in a study of blood T cell repertoires in COVID-19. Profiling relied on immunoSEQ multiplex PCR, and the TCRdb table lists in-frame clones only, not all of them. The sample shows around 250,000 clones, about 80% of them seen only once. Specimen: PBMCs or T cells enriched from blood (not recorded which). These receptors were obtained from a man aged 25 to 40 with acute COVID-19.

The chain couples TRBV19 to TRBJ2-5; possible D gene TRBD1, 5 bases. Deletions cut 3 bases from V and 7 bases from J, with 12 bases between. The CDR3 length is 13 residues. Germline V gene sequence: CDR1 LNHDA, CDR2 SQIVND (reference sequence). CDR3 nucleotide sequence: TGTGCCAGTAGTATTGGTGTTAGGGGGACCCAGTACTTC. This translates into CASSIGVRGTQYF.

The CDR3 region has the DNA TGTGCCAGTAGCTCCGACGGACAGTACAATGAGCAGTTCTTC. It yields the protein CASSSDGQYNEQFF. This sequence joins TRBV19 and TRBJ2-1; tentative D call: TRBD1 (6 bases). The CDR3 extends over 14 amino acids. Per germline, CDR1 LNHDA and CDR2 SQIVND (reference sequence). Deletions cut 6 bases from V and 4 bases from J, with 13 bases between.

As for this clone: An end of the junction differs from the germline gene, which may be a read error. This chain connects TRBV5-1 to TRBJ2-3; D gene ambiguous. Germline V lookup: CDR1 SGHRS, CDR2 YFSETQ. The CDR3 has 14 amino acids. The DNA of the CDR3 is TGTGCCAGCACCCCCAGGAACAAGATGGATACGCAGTATTTT. It encodes CASTPRNKMDTQYF.

The rearrangement uses TRBV5-4 and TRBJ1-1; no clear D gene. Germline-derived CDR1 and CDR2 are SGHNT and YYREEE (reference sequence). This CDR3 spans 13 amino acids. The V gene lost 1 base and the J gene lost 1 base, with 5 bases spanning the gap. Written as DNA, the CDR3 is TGTGCCAGCAGCTTGTGGAGGAACACTGAAGCTTTCTTT. It codes for CASSLWRNTEAFF.

This clone was counted once. The V gene is TRBV3-1 (or the pseudogene TRBV3-2), the J gene TRBJ1-2, with 9 bases matching TRBD1. Trimming cost V 8 bases and J 4 bases; bases outside gene matches: 8. There are 14 residues in the CDR3. Germline V gene sequence: CDR1 LGHDT, CDR2 YNNKEL (reference sequence). In nucleotides, the CDR3 is TGTGCCAGCGCTACCACAGGGGGCGGCTATGGCTACACCTTC. Protein product: CASATTGGGYGYTF.

The genes are TRBV2 and TRBJ2-2; TRBD2 agrees at 7 bases. This CDR3 region has 14 residues. V shed 6 bases and J 4 bases; nucleotides not matched to a gene: 5. The V gene's germline CDR1 is SNHLY and CDR2 FYNNEI. The CDR3 bases are TGTGCCAGCAGAAGCGGGACGGGCACCGGGGAGCTGTTTTTT. Amino acid sequence: CASRSGTGTGELFF.

V usage is TRBV27 and J usage is TRBJ2-2; weak D call: TRBD1 (6 bases). The germline V and J ends were trimmed by 2 bases and 6 bases, with 10 bases remaining between them. CDR1 MNHEY and CDR2 SMNVEV come from the germline V gene (reference sequence). The length of the CDR3 is 14 residues. CDR3 sequence (DNA): TGTGCCAGCAGTTTAAGACAGGACGCCGGGGAGCTGTTTTTT. This gives the protein CASSLRQDAGELFF.

The V gene is TRBV9, the J gene TRBJ1-6; 7 bases map to TRBD1. CDR3 length: 15 amino acids. J was trimmed by 7 bases and V by 1 base; bases with no gene match: 5. Germline V CDR1 and CDR2: SGDLS, YYNGEE. Here the CDR3 reads CASSVLDRVNSPLHF. The DNA of the CDR3 is TGTGCCAGCAGCGTACTCGACAGGGTAAATTCACCCCTCCACTTT.

The V and J genes are TRBV24-1 and TRBJ2-2, with 8 bases matching TRBD1. The length of the CDR3 is 13 residues. CDR1 KGHDR and CDR2 SFDVKD come from the germline V gene. Unmatched junction bases numbered 2, after V lost 7 bases and J lost 5 bases. The CDR3 bases are TGTGCCACCAGACAGGGGGTAACCGGGGAGCTGTTTTTT. Translation: CATRQGVTGELFF.

The rearrangement uses TRBV27 and TRBJ2-2, with TRBD1 matching 10 bases. The germline CDR1 and CDR2 sequences are MNHEY and SMNVEV (reference sequence). V was pared by 3 bases and J by 8 bases, with 12 bases of the junction left unmatched. The CDR3 is 17 residues long. The CDR3, as DNA: TGTGCCAGCAGTTTCTACGGGACAGGGGTCGGGCCGGGGGAGCTGTTTTTT. Translating it yields CASSFYGTGVGPGELFF.

The chain couples TRBV18 to TRBJ1-6; 12 bases align to TRBD1. Germline CDR1 is KGHSH and CDR2 is LQKENI. Trimming at V came to 4 bases and at J to 7 bases, leaving 8 bases not matched to a gene. The CDR3 loop spans 17 amino acids. The chain's CDR3 is CASSLSGTGGTNSPLHF. The CDR3 nucleotides are TGTGCCAGCTCACTATCCGGGACAGGGGGCACCAATTCACCCCTCCACTTT.

In regard to this clone: This sample includes further DNA sequences coding for the same CDR3. The rearrangement uses TRBV5-6 and TRBJ1-3; D call uncertain. Germline V gives CDR1 SGHDT, CDR2 YYEEEE. The CDR3 has 13 amino acids. Deletions cut 3 bases from V and 3 bases from J, with 7 bases between. Written as DNA, the CDR3 is TGTGCCAGCAGCTCTAACAGTGGAAACACCATATATTTT. As protein: CASSSNSGNTIYF.

The chain carries TRBV28 and TRBJ1-6, with D unclear. Trimming shortened V by 6 bases and J by 7 bases, and 7 bases separated the two germline ends. Germline V gives CDR1 MDHEN, CDR2 SYDVKM. The CDR3 is made up of 12 amino acids. CDR3 DNA: TGTGCCAGCAGATCCATCAATTCACCCCTCCACTTT. Translation: CASRSINSPLHF.

This chain connects TRBV7-2 to TRBJ1-2; the match to TRBD1 covers 9 bases. Germline loops: CDR1 SGHTA, CDR2 FQGNSA. This CDR3 is 14 amino acids long. Unmatched junction bases numbered 2, after V lost 1 base and J lost 5 bases. DNA of the CDR3: TGTGCCAGCAGCTTAGAAGGGACAGGGTATGGCTACACCTTC. Translating it yields CASSLEGTGYGYTF.

V is TRBV7-9 and J is TRBJ2-5; D may be TRBD2 (6 bases). With 0 bases removed from V and 5 bases from J, the gap between germline ends came to 10 bases. Germline V lookup: CDR1 SEHNR, CDR2 FQNEAQ (reference sequence). CDR3 size: 14 residues. The CDR3, as DNA: TGTGCCAGCAGCTTAGCGCGCGGGGCGGAGACCCAGTACTTC. This gives the protein CASSLARGAETQYF.

The chain has TRBV6-2 or TRBV6-3 and TRBJ2-6, with 9 positions matching TRBD1. The CDR3 is 19 residues long. V shed 5 bases and J 0 bases; nucleotides not matched to a gene: 11. Germline CDR1 is MNHEY and CDR2 is SVGEGT. The DNA of the CDR3 is TGTGCCAGCAGTCAGCTACCGGGACAGGGTGACTCTGGGGCCAACGTCCTGACTTTC. Its translation: CASSQLPGQGDSGANVLTF.

The V and J genes are TRBV2 and TRBJ1-1; 7 positions match TRBD1. This CDR3 comprises 13 residues. The germline V gene encodes CDR1 SNHLY and CDR2 FYNNEI. The junction had 1 base not matched to a gene; V was cut back by 6 bases and J by 0 bases. CDR3 residues: CASRGQLNTEAFF. CDR3 DNA sequence: TGTGCCAGCAGGGGACAGCTGAACACTGAAGCTTTCTTT.

This clone was seen just once. V is TRBV9 and J is TRBJ1-2; D possibly corresponds to TRBD1 (6 bases). The V gene lost 4 bases and the J gene lost 7 bases, with 20 bases spanning the gap. In germline, CDR1 is SGDLS, CDR2 YYNGEE. This CDR3 contains 15 residues. The CDR3 DNA sequence: TGTGCCAGCAGCTCGTCACAGGGTGCCCGCGGTGGCTACACCTTC. It specifies CASSSSQGARGGYTF. The full variable domain, in which reference TRBV9 and TRBJ1-2 provide the parts outside the CDR3, is DSGVTQTPKHLITATGQRVTLRCSPRSGDLSVYWYQQSLDQGLQFLIQYYNGEERAKGNILERFSAQQFPDLHSELNLSSLELGDSALYFCASSSSQGARGGYTFGSGTRLTVV.

V is TRBV4-3 and J is TRBJ2-1; D ambiguous. Germline CDR1 LGHNA, CDR2 YSLEER. Trimming removed 4 bases from V and 0 bases from J, with 16 bases in between. The CDR3 covers 17 residues. CDR3: CASSRVGVLSSYNEQFF. In DNA, the CDR3 is TGCGCCAGCAGCCGGGTGGGCGTTTTGAGCTCCTACAATGAGCAGTTCTTC.

As regards this clone: Other nucleotide sequences in the sample specify the same CDR3. The V gene is TRBV9, the J gene TRBJ2-5; 8 bases fit TRBD2. This CDR3 has 16 residues. With 5 bases clipped from V and 0 bases from J, the junction kept 9 bases outside the gene matches. Per the germline V gene, CDR1 is SGDLS and CDR2 is YYNGEE. Here the CDR3 reads CASRRLASGYQETQYF. The DNA of the CDR3 is TGTGCCAGCAGACGCCTAGCTAGCGGGTACCAAGAGACCCAGTACTTC.

This clone turned up a few times. The chain joins TRBV10-3 to TRBJ2-1; 8 nucleotides align to TRBD1. The CDR3 runs to 15 residues. Germline CDR1 reads ENHRY; CDR2 reads SYGVKD. J was trimmed by 5 bases and V by 6 bases; bases with no gene match: 9. The CDR3 protein is CAISTDRGGDNEQFF. CDR3 nucleotides: TGTGCCATCAGCACCGACAGGGGAGGCGACAATGAGCAGTTCTTC.